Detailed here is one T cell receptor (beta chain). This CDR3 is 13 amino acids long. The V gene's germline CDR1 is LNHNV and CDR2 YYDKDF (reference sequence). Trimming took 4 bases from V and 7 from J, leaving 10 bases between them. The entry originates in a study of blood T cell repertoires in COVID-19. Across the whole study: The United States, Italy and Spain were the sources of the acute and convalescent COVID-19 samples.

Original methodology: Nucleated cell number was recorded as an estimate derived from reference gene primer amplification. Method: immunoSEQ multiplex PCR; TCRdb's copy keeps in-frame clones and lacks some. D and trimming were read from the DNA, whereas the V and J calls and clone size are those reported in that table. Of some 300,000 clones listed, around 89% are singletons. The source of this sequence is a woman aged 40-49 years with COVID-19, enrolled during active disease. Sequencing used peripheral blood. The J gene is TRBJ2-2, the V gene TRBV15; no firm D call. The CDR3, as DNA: TGTGCCACCAGCATTGGCCGCAGCGGGGAGCTGTTTTTT. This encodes CATSIGRSGELFF. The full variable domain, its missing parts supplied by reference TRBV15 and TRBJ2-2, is DAMVIQNPRYQVTQFGKPVTLSCSQTLNHNVMYWYQQKSSQAPKLLFHYYDKDFNNEADTPDNFQSRRPNTSFCFLDIRSPGLGDTAMYLCATSIGRSGELFFGEGSRLTVL.